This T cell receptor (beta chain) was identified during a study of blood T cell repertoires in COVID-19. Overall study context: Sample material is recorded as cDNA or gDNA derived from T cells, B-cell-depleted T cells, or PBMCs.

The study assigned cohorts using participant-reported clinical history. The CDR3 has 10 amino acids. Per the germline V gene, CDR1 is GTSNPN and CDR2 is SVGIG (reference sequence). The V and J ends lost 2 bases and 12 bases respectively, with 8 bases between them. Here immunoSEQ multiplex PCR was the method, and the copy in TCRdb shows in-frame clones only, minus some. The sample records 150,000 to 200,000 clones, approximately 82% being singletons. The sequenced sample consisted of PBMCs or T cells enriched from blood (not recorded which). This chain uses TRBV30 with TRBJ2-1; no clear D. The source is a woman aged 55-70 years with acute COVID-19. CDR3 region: CAWSSYPQFF. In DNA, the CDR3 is TGTGCCTGGAGTAGCTACCCGCAGTTCTTC.